Detailed here is one T cell receptor beta chain. Its cognate antigen is unknown. J was trimmed by 1 base and V by 4 bases; bases with no gene match: 4. Germline CDR1 and CDR2: MNHNY and SVGAGI (reference sequence). The length of the CDR3 is 15 residues. Original analysis: Filtering differed because ImmunoSEQ produced junction-only sequences that carried no quality scores. Measured with immunoSEQ multiplex PCR; TCRdb has only the in-frame clones, and not every one. D and trimming were read from the DNA, whereas the V and J calls and clone size are those reported in that table. The profile shows 550,000 to 700,000 clones, around 73% of them singletons. These data come from a study of shared clonotypes between healthy human individuals. Whole-study context: Donors, aged 18 to 49, were two women and a few men. Each donor had three CD4 naive, three CD4 memory, two CD8 naive and one CD8 memory plate. Study-level results: Investigators collected only blood, and repertoires in tissues likely differ.

The J gene is TRBJ2-4, the V gene TRBV6-6, with TRBD1 matching over 7 bases. Specimen: memory CD4+ T cells sorted from blood. Subset noted: CD45RA-negative fraction. The sequence came from a woman aged 30 to 39 in good health. CDR3 region: CASSSLQGAKNIQYF. The CDR3 DNA sequence: TGTGCCAGCAGTTCGCTACAGGGGGCCAAAAACATTCAGTACTTC.